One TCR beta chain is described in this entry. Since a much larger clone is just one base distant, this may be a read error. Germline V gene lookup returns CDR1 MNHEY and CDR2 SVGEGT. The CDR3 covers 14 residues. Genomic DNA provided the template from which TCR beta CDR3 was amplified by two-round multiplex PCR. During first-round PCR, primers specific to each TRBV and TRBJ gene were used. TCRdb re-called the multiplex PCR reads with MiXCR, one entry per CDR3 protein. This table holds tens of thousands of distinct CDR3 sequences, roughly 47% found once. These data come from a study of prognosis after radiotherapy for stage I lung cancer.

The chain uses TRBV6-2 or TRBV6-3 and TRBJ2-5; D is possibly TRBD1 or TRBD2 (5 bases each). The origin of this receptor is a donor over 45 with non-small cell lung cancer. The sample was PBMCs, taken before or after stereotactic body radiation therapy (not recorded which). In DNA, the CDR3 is TGTGCCAGCAATTACGAGGGGCAGGGAGAGACCCAGTACTTC. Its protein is CASNYEGQGETQYF.